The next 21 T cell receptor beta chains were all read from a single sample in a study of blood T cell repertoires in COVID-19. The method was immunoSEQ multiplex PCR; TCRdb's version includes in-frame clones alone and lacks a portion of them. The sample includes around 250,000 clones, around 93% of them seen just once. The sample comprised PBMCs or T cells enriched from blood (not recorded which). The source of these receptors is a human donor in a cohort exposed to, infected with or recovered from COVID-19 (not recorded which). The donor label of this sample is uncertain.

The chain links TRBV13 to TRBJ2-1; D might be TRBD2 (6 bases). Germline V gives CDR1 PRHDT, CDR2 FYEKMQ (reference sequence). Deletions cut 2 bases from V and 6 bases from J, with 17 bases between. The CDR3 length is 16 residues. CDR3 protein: CASSLQQSLGGNEQFF. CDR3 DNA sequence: TGTGCCAGCAGCTTACAACAGTCACTGGGAGGCAATGAGCAGTTCTTC.

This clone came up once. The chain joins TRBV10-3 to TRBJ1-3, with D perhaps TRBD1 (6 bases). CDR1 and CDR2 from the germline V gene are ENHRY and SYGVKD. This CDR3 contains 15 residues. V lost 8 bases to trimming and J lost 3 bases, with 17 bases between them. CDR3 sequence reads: CAIGRQEGIGNTIYF. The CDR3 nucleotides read TGTGCCATCGGCCGACAGGAAGGGATTGGAAACACCATATATTTT.

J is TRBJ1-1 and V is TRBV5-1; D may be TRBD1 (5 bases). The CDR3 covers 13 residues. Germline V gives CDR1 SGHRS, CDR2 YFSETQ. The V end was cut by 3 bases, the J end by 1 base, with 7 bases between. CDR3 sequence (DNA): TGCGCCAGCAGCTCGACAGCGAACACTGAAGCTTTCTTT. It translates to CASSSTANTEAFF.

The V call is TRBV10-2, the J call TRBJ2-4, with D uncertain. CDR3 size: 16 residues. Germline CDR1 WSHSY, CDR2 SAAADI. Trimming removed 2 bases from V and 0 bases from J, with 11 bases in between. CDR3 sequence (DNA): TGCGCCAGCAGTGAGGCGCGGCTACTAGCCAAAAACATTCAGTACTTC. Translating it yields CASSEARLLAKNIQYF.

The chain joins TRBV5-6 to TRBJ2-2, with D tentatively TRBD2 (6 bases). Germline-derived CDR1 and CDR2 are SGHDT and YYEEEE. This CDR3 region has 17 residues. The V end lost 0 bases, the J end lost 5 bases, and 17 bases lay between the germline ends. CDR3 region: CASSLERQSGGTGELFF. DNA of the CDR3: TGTGCCAGCAGCTTGGAGAGGCAGAGCGGAGGGACCGGGGAGCTGTTTTTT.

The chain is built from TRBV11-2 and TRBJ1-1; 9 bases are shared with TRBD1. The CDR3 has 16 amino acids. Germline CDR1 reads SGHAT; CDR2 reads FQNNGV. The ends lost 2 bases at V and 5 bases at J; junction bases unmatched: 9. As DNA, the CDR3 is TGTGCCAGCAGCTTACTACTCGGGACAGGGCGGACTGAAGCTTTCTTT. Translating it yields CASSLLLGTGRTEAFF.

Here the CDR3 reads CASSNRVDTEAFF. The CDR3 DNA sequence: TGTGCCAGCAGCAACAGGGTGGACACTGAAGCTTTCTTT. The J gene is TRBJ1-1, the V gene TRBV6-2 or TRBV6-3, with a possible D match to TRBD1 (6 bases). CDR3 length equals 13 residues. CDR1 and CDR2 (germline): MNHEY, SVGEGT. V was pared by 6 bases and J by 3 bases, with 11 bases between.

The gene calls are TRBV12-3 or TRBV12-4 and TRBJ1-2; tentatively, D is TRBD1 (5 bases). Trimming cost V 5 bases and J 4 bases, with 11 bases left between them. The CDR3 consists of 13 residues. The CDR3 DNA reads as TGTGCCAGCAGTCTCAGGGCCCGCTATGGCTACACCTTC. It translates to CASSLRARYGYTF.

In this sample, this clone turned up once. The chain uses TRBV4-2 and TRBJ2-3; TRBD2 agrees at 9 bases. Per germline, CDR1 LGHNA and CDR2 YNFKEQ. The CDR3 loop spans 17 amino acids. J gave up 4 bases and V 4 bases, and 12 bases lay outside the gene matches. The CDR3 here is CASSPSPAGGEADTQYF. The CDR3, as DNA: TGTGCCAGCAGCCCCTCTCCCGCGGGGGGGGAGGCAGATACGCAGTATTTT.

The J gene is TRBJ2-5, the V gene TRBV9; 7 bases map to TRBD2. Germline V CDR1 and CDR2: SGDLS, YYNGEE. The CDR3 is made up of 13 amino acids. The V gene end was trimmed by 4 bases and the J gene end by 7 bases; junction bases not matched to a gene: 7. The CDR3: CASSTSGGGTQYF. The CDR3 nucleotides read TGTGCCAGCAGCACGAGCGGCGGGGGGACCCAGTACTTC.

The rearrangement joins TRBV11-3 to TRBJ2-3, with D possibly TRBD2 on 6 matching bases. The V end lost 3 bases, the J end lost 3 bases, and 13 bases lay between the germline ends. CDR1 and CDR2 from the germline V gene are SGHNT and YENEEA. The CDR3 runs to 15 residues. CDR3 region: CASSLVGAGTDTQYF. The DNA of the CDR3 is TGTGCCAGCAGCTTGGTGGGCGCGGGGACAGATACGCAGTATTTT.

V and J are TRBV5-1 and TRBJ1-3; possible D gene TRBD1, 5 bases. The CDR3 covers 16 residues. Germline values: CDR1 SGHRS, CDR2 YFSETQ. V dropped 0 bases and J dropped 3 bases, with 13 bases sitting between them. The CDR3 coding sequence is TGCGCCAGCAGCTTGGCCGGGGGATCATATGGAAACACCATATATTTT. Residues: CASSLAGGSYGNTIYF.

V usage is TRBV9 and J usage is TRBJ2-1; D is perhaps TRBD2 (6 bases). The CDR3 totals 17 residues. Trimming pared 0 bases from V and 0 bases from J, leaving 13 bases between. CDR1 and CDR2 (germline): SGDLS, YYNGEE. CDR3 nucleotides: TGTGCCAGCAGCGTAGAGGCGGGGTGGAGCTCCTACAATGAGCAGTTCTTC. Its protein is CASSVEAGWSSYNEQFF. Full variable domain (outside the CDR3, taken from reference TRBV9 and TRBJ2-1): DSGVTQTPKHLITATGQRVTLRCSPRSGDLSVYWYQQSLDQGLQFLIQYYNGEERAKGNILERFSAQQFPDLHSELNLSSLELGDSALYFCASSVEAGWSSYNEQFFGPGTRLTVL.

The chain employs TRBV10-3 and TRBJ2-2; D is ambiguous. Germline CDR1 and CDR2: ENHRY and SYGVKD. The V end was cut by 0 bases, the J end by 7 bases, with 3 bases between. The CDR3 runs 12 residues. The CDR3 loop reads CAISESHGELFF. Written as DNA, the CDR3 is TGTGCCATCAGTGAGTCCCACGGGGAGCTGTTTTTT.

CDR3 sequence reads: CASSLRQGRAGELFF. CDR3 DNA sequence: TGTGCCAGCAGCTTACGACAGGGCCGGGCCGGGGAGCTGTTTTTT. This chain uses TRBV5-6 with TRBJ2-2, with TRBD1 matching 7 bases. The germline CDR1 and CDR2 sequences are SGHDT and YYEEEE. The CDR3 is 15 residues long. Trimming removed 2 bases from V and 6 bases from J; junction bases left unmatched: 7. The full variable domain, with the rest looked up from reference TRBV5-6 and TRBJ2-2, is DAGVTQSPTHLIKTRGQQVTLRCSPKSGHDTVSWYQQALGQGPQFIFQYYEEEERQRGNFPDRFSGHQFPNYSSELNVNALLLGDSALYLCASSLRQGRAGELFFGEGSRLTVL.

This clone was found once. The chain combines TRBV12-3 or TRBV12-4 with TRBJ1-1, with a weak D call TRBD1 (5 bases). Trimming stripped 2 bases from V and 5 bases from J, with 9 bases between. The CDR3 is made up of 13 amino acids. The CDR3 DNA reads TGTGCCAGCAGTTTATCTCAGGGAACTGAAGCTTTCTTT. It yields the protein CASSLSQGTEAFF.

CDR3 in amino acids: CATSVGGTDTQYF. Here the CDR3 DNA reads TGTGCCACCAGTGTAGGGGGCACAGATACGCAGTATTTT. The chain employs TRBV24-1 and TRBJ2-3; TRBD1 is a possible D gene (5 bases). This CDR3 spans 13 amino acids. The V end was cut by 5 bases, the J end by 1 base, with 6 bases between. Germline CDR1 reads KGHDR; CDR2 reads SFDVKD.

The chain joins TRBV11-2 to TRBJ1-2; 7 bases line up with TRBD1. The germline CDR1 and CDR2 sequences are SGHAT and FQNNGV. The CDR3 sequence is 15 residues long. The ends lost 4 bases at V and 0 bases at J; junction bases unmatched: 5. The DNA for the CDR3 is TGTGCCAGCAGCTCCAGACAGGGAGCTAACTATGGCTACACCTTC. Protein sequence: CASSSRQGANYGYTF.

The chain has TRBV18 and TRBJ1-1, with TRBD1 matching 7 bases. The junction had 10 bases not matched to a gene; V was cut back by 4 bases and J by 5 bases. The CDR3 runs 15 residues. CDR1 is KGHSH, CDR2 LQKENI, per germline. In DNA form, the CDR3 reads TGTGCCAGCTCACAACTGCCAGGGGGTTGGACTGAAGCTTTCTTT. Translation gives CASSQLPGGWTEAFF.

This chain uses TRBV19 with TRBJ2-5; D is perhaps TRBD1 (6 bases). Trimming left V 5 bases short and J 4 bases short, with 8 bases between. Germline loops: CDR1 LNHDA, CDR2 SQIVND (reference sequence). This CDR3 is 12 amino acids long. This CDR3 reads CASSGRGETQYF. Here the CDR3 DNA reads TGTGCCAGTAGTGGCAGGGGAGAGACCCAGTACTTC.

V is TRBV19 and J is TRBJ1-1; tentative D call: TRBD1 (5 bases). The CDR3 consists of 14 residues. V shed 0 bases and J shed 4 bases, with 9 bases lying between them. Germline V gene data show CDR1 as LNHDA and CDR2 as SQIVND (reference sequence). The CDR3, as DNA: TGTGCCAGTAGTATAGATGCCAGGGTCACTGAAGCTTTCTTT. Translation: CASSIDARVTEAFF.